The T cell receptor beta chain described here comes from a study of blood T cell repertoires in COVID-19. Study at large: COVID-19 samples collected from the United States, Italy and Spain covered acute and convalescent phases. The analysed material was cDNA or gDNA that came from T cells, B-cell-depleted T cells, or PBMCs.

This clone was observed a handful of times. The CDR3 is 13 amino acids. From germline, CDR1 is SGHRS and CDR2 YFSETQ. The V and J ends lost 1 base and 8 bases respectively, with 12 bases between them. Assay: immunoSEQ multiplex PCR; the TCRdb copy retains only in-frame clones and omits some. The sample has about 140,000 clones; over 70% are singletons. Sample: peripheral blood. This clonotype was sampled from a woman aged 60-75 years with acute or convalescent COVID-19. The chain joins TRBV5-1 to TRBJ1-1; D not resolved. The DNA for the CDR3 is TGCGCCAGCAGCTTGTTGGGCAGAACCGAAGCTTTCTTT. It translates to CASSLLGRTEAFF. The variable domain in full, completed from reference TRBV5-1 and TRBJ1-1, reads KAGVTQTPRYLIKTRGQQVTLSCSPISGHRSVSWYQQTPGQGLQFLFEYFSETQRNKGNFPGRFSGRQFSNSRSEMNVSTLELGDSALYLCASSLLGRTEAFFGQGTRLTVV.